Listed here is a single T cell receptor (beta chain). Its antigen remains unidentified. The CDR3 runs 17 residues. V lost 5 bases and J lost 5, with 25 bases in between. Germline loops: CDR1 DFQATT, CDR2 SNEGSKA (reference sequence). These data belong to a study of vaccination and CD4 T cells after COVID-19. The treatment denotes: approximately nine-day PBMC culture with coronavirus spike peptide pools or control peptides (ViraFEST assay). The Oncomine TCR Beta short-read assay sequenced DNA from cultured CD4+ T cells. TCRdb redid the calling of the PCR reads with MiXCR, one entry per CDR3 protein. The table lists over 8,500 distinct CDR3 sequences, roughly 65% of them singletons.

The specimen comprised CD4+ T cells from blood, cultured in vitro, sampled before SARS-CoV-2 vaccination. This sequence originates from a human donor who had recovered from COVID-19. This chain joins TRBV20-1 and TRBJ2-1, with D perhaps TRBD2 (7 bases). The CDR3 DNA sequence: TGCAGTGCTTTCGGGGGAGGGGGATATCGGATACACAATGAGCAGTTCTTC. Translation: CSAFGGGGYRIHNEQFF.